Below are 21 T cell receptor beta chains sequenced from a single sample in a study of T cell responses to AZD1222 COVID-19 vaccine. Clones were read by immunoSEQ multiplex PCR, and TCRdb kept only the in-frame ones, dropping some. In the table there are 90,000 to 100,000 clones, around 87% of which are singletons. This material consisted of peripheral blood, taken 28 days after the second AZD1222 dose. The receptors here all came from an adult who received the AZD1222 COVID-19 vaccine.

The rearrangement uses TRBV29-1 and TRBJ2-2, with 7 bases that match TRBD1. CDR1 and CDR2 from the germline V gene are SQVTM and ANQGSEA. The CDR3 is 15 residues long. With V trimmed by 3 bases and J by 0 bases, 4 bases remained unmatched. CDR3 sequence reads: CSVDPGTANTGELFF. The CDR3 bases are TGCAGCGTTGACCCCGGGACAGCGAACACCGGGGAGCTGTTTTTT.

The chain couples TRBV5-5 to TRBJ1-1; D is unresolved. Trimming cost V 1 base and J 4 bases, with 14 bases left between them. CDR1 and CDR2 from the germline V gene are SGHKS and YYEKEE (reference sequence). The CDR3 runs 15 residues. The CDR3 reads CASSLTELEGTEAFF. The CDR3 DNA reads TGTGCCAGCAGCTTGACAGAACTAGAAGGCACTGAAGCTTTCTTT.

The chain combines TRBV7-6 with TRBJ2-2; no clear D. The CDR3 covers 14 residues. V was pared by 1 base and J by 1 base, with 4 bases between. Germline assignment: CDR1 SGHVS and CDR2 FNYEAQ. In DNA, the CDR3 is TGTGCCAGCAGCTTAGGGGTGAACACCGGGGAGCTGTTTTTT. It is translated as CASSLGVNTGELFF.

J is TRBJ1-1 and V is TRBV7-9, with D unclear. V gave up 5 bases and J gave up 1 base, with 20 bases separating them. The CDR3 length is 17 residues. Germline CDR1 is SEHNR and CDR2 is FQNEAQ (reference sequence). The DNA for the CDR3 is TGTGCCAGCAGCCCGTTCGGTAGTGCTATGAGGAACACTGAAGCTTTCTTT. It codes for CASSPFGSAMRNTEAFF.

This chain's CDR3 is CASSFLGTSSGNTIYF. The CDR3 DNA follows: TGTGCCAGCAGCTTCTTGGGGACTAGCTCTGGAAACACCATATATTTT. The chain combines TRBV5-6 with TRBJ1-3; D is perhaps TRBD1 (5 bases). The CDR3 covers 16 residues. Germline assignment: CDR1 SGHDT and CDR2 YYEEEE. Between the trimmed V and J ends, which lost 2 bases and 0 bases, there was a span of 12 bases. The whole variable domain, filled in from reference TRBV5-6 and TRBJ1-3, reads DAGVTQSPTHLIKTRGQQVTLRCSPKSGHDTVSWYQQALGQGPQFIFQYYEEEERQRGNFPDRFSGHQFPNYSSELNVNALLLGDSALYLCASSFLGTSSGNTIYFGEGSWLTVV.

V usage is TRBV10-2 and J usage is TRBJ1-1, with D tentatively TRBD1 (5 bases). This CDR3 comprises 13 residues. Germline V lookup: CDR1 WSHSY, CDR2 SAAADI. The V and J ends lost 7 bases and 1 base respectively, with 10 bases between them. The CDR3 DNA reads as TGCGCCAGCACCTTGACAGAGAACACTGAAGCTTTCTTT. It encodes CASTLTENTEAFF.

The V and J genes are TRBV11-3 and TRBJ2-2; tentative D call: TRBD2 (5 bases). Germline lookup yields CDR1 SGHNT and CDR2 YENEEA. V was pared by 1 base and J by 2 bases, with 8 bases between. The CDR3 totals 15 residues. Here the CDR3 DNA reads TGTGCCAGCAGCTTAGTCCGGGGAAACACCGGGGAGCTGTTTTTT. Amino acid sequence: CASSLVRGNTGELFF. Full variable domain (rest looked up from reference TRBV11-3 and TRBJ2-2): EAGVVQSPRYKIIEKKQPVAFWCNPISGHNTLYWYLQNLGQGPELLIRYENEEAVDDSQLPKDRFSAERLKGVDSTLKIQPAELGDSAVYLCASSLVRGNTGELFFGEGSRLTVL.

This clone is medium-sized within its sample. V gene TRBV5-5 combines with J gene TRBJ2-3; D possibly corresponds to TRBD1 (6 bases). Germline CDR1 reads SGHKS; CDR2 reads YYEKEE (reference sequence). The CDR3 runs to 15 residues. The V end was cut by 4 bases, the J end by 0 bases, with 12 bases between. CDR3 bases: TGTGCCAGCAGCACCCTGACAGGTAGCACAGATACGCAGTATTTT. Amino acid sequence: CASSTLTGSTDTQYF.

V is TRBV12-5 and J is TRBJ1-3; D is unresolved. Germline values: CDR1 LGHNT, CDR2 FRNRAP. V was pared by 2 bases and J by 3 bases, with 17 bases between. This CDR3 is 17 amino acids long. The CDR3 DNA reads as TGTGCTAGTGGTTTGAGGGTCATAGGAGACTTTGGAAACACCATATATTTT. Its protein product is CASGLRVIGDFGNTIYF.

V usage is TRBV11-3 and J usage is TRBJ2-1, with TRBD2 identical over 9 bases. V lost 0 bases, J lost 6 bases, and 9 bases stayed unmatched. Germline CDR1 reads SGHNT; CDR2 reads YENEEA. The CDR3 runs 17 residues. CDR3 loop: CASSLDPGLAGLNEQFF. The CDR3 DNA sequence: TGTGCCAGCAGCTTAGATCCGGGGCTAGCGGGGCTCAATGAGCAGTTCTTC.

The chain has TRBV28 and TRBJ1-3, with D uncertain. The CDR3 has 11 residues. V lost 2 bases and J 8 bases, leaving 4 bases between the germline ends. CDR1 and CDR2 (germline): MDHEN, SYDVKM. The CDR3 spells CASSLRDTIYF. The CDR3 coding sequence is TGTGCCAGCAGTTTACGTGACACCATATATTTT.

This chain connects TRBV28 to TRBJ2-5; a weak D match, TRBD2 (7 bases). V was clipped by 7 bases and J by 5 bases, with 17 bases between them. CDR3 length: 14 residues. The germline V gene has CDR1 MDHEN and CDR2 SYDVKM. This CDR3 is CASKSGGEGETQYF. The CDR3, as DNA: TGTGCCAGCAAGTCGGGGGGCGAAGGGGAGACCCAGTACTTC.

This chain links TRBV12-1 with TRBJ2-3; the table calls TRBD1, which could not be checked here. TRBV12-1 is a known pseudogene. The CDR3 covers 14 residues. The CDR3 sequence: CASSFLYRTDTQYF. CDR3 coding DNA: TGTGCCAGCAGCTTTCTTTACAGGACAGATACGCAGTATTTT.

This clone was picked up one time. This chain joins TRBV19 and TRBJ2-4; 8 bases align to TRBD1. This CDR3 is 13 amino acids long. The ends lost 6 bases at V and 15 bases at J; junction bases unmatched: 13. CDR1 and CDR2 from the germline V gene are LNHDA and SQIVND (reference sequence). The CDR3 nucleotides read TGTGCCAGTAGCGAGACAGGGGCTTTTGGTCCGTACTTC. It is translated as CASSETGAFGPYF.

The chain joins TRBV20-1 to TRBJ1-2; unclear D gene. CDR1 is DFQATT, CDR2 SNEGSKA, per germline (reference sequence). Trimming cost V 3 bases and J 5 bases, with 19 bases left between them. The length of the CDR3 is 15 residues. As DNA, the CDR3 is TGCAGTGCTAGTCTCTACAGTGCCGACGGGTATGGCTACACCTTC. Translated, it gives CSASLYSADGYGYTF.

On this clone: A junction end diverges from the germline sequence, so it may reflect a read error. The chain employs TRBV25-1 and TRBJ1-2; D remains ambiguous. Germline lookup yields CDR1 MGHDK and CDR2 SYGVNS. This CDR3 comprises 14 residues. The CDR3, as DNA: TGTGCCAGCAGTGAAAAAGGACCTAATTATGGCTACACCTTC. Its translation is CASSEKGPNYGYTF.

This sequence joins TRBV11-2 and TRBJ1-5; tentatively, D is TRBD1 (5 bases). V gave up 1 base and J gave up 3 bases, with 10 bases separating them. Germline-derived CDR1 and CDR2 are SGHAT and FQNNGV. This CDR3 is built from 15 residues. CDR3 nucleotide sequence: TGTGCCAGCAGCTTAGGCCAGGGCCTCAATCAGCCCCAGCATTTT. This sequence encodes CASSLGQGLNQPQHF.

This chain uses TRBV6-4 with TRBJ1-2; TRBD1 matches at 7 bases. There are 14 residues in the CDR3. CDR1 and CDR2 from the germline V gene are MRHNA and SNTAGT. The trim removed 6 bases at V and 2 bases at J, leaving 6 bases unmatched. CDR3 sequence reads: CASSPGTVNYGYTF. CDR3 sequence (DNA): TGTGCCAGCAGCCCCGGGACAGTGAACTATGGCTACACCTTC.

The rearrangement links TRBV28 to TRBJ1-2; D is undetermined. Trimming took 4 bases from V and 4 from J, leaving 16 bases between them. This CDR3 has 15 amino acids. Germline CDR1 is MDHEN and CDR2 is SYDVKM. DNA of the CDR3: TGTGCCAGCAGTTCCTCCAGCGCCACGCTCTATGGCTACACCTTC. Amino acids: CASSSSSATLYGYTF.

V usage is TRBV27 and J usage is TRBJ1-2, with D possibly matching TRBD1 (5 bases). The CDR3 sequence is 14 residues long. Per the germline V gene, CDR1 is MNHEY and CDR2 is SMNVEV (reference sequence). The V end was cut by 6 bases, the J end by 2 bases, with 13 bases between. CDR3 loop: CASRQGSANYGYTF. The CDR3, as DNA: TGTGCCAGCAGGCAGGGTAGCGCCAACTATGGCTACACCTTC.

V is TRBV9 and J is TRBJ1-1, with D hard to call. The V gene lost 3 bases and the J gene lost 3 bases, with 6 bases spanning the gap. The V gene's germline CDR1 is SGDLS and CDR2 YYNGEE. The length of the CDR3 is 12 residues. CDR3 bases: TGTGCCAGCAGCGATCGGGACACTGAAGCTTTCTTT. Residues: CASSDRDTEAFF.